This note documents a single T cell receptor beta chain sequence. The target antigen is unknown. These data are taken from a study of shared clonotypes between healthy human individuals. Study-wide results and limits: Represented genetic and exposure-history diversity was restricted by having few donors.

The germline V gene has CDR1 SGHVS and CDR2 FNYEAQ. V lost 5 bases to trimming and J lost 4 bases, with 17 bases between them. The CDR3 is 15 residues long. Scientists sequenced DNA from unsorted PBMC on ten immunoSEQ deep assay plates. Profiling relied on immunoSEQ multiplex PCR, and the TCRdb table lists in-frame clones only, not all of them. Of around 440,000 clones listed, 60% to 80% were seen once; the top ten hold around 12%. The donors were all Caucasian adults (living in Nashville, Tennessee). This TCR came from a middle-aged woman in good health. Some clones in this sample may be carry-over from other donors' samples. This chain joins TRBV7-6 and TRBJ2-5; possibly TRBD2 for D (6 bases). Input material: PBMCs. The CDR3 reads CASSRRDAEGETQYF. CDR3 coding DNA: TGTGCCAGCAGCAGGAGGGACGCCGAGGGAGAGACCCAGTACTTC. The full variable domain, rest sourced from reference TRBV7-6 and TRBJ2-5, is GAGVSQSPRYKVTKRGQDVALRCDPISGHVSLYWYRQALGQGPEFLTYFNYEAQQDKSGLPNDRFSAERPEGSISTLTIQRTEQRDSAMYRCASSRRDAEGETQYFGPGTRLLVL.